These 3 T cell receptor beta chains came from one sample sequenced in a study of OX40 agonist ivuxolimab in advanced cancers. Data came from immunoSEQ multiplex PCR; TCRdb stores just in-frame clones and leaves some out. The sample has 52,000 or so clones, 88% seen once; the top ten hold roughly 1.5%. Here the sequenced sample was CD4+ or CD8+ T cells sorted from blood, taken in a trial of the OX40 agonist ivuxolimab. These receptors were taken from an adult with an advanced solid tumor such as melanoma, head and neck, liver or kidney cancer.

The chain is built from TRBV5-1 and TRBJ2-7; TRBD1 or TRBD2 may be the D gene (5 bases each). Trimming cost V 4 bases and J 1 base, with 15 bases left between them. CDR1 and CDR2 (germline): SGHRS, YFSETQ. The CDR3 contains 15 residues. The CDR3 reads CASSPPTGRSYEQYF. In DNA form, the CDR3 reads TGCGCCAGCAGCCCCCCCACGGGACGGTCCTACGAGCAGTACTTC.

This clone showed up just once. The chain carries TRBV6-5 and TRBJ1-2, with TRBD1 as a possible D gene (6 bases). CDR3 length: 14 amino acids. V shed 6 bases and J shed 4 bases, with 15 bases lying between them. Germline values: CDR1 MNHEY, CDR2 SVGAGI. The CDR3 protein is CASRPRQGTYGYTF. Here the CDR3 DNA reads TGTGCCAGCAGACCCCGCCAGGGGACCTATGGCTACACCTTC.

V gene TRBV5-1 combines with J gene TRBJ1-5, with D possibly being TRBD1 (5 bases). This CDR3 has 13 residues. The V gene's germline CDR1 is SGHRS and CDR2 YFSETQ. V was clipped by 1 base and J by 6 bases, with 8 bases between them. The CDR3 sequence: CASSLSRGQPQHF. Written as DNA, the CDR3 is TGCGCCAGCAGCTTGTCGAGGGGTCAGCCCCAGCATTTT.